A single TCR beta chain is shown here with its context. Its specificity is unknown. This sample was included in a study of somatic mutations in cytotoxic T cells in rheumatoid arthritis. The ends were cut back, 7 bases at V and 0 bases at J, with 13 bases in the middle. Germline V lookup: CDR1 SGHVS, CDR2 FQNEAQ. The CDR3 totals 15 residues. Profiling relied on immunoSEQ multiplex PCR, and the TCRdb table lists in-frame clones only, not all of them. Of tens of thousands of clones in the sample, 84% were seen once. Notes on the study in general: Multiple comparisons were not accounted for in the slight TRBV07 underrepresentation seen in rheumatoid arthritis patients. The top CD8+ clone topped 20% of CD8+ cells in about an eighth of the 65 patients.

The source material was CD8+ T cells sorted from blood. The TCR was taken from a man aged 35 to 55 in good health. The rearrangement joins TRBV7-8 to TRBJ1-3; D not resolved. The CDR3 loop reads CASTYGVGSGNTIYF. For the CDR3, the DNA is TGTGCCAGCACCTACGGCGTGGGCTCTGGAAACACCATATATTTT.